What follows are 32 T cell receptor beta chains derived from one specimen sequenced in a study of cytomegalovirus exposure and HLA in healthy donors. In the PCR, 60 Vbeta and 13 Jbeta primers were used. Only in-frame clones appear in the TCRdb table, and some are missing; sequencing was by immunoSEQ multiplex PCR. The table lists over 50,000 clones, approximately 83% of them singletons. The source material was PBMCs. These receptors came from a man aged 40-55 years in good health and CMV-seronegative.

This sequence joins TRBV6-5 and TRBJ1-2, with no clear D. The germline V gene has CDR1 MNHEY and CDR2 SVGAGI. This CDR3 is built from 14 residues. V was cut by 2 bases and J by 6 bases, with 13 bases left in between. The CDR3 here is CASSYTPTGNGYTF. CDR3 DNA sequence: TGTGCCAGCAGTTACACACCTACGGGGAATGGCTACACCTTC.

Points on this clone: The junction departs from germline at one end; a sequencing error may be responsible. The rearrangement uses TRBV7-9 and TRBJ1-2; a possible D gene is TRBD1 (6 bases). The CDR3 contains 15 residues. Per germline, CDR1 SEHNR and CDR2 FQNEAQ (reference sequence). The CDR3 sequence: CASRVTGSPNYGYTF. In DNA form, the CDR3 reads TGTGCCAGCAGGGTTACAGGGAGTCCTAATTATGGCTACACCTTC.

As DNA, the CDR3 is TGCGCCAGCAGCTTCCGGGACAGGGAGGTCAATGAGCAGTTCTTC. The encoded protein is CASSFRDREVNEQFF. This rearrangement joins TRBV5-1 to TRBJ2-1; TRBD1 aligns across 9 bases. V dropped 2 bases and J dropped 6; count of bases not matched to a gene: 6. Germline values: CDR1 SGHRS, CDR2 YFSETQ. The CDR3 spans 15 residues.

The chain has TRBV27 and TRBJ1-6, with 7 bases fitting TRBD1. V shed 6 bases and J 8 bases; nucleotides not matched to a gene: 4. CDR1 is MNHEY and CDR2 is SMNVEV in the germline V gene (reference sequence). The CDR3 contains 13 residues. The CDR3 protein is CASRGTVHSPLHF. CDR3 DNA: TGTGCCAGCAGGGGGACAGTCCATTCACCCCTCCACTTT.

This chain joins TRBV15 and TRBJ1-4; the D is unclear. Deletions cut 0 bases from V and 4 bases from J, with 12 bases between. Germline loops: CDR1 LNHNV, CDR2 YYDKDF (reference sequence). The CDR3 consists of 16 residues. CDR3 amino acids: CATSRDLGRINEKLFF. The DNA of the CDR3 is TGTGCCACCAGCAGAGATTTGGGCAGGATTAATGAAAAACTGTTTTTT.

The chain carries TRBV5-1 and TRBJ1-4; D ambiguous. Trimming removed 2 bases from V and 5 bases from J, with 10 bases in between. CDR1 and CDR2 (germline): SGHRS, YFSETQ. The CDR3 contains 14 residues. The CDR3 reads CASSLSFSNEKLFF. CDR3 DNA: TGCGCCAGCAGCTTAAGTTTTAGCAATGAAAAACTGTTTTTT.

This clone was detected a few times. The CDR3 spells CASSLATGGYTF. The CDR3 nucleotides read TGTGCCAGCAGCTTGGCGACAGGTGGCTACACCTTC. The chain has TRBV5-6 and TRBJ1-2, with D maybe TRBD1 (6 bases). Trimming shortened V by 0 bases and J by 7 bases, and 7 bases separated the two germline ends. CDR1 is SGHDT, CDR2 YYEEEE, per germline. This CDR3 is built from 12 residues.

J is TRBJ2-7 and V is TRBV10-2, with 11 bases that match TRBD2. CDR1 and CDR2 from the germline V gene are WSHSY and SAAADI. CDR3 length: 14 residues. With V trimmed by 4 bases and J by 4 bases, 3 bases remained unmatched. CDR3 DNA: TGCGCCAGCAGTGTACTAGCGGGGGAATACGAGCAGTACTTC. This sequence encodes CASSVLAGEYEQYF.

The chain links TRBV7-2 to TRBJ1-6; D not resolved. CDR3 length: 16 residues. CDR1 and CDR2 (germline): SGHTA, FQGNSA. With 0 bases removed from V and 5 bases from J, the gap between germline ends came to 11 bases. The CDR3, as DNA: TGTGCCAGCAGCTTAGCGGGAGAAATAAATAATTCACCCCTCCACTTT. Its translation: CASSLAGEINNSPLHF.

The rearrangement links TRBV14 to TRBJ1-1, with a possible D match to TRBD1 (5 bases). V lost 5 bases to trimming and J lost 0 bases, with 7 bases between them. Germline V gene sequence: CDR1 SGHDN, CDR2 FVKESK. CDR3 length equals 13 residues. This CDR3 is CASSKDMNTEAFF. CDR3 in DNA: TGTGCCAGCAGCAAGGACATGAACACTGAAGCTTTCTTT.

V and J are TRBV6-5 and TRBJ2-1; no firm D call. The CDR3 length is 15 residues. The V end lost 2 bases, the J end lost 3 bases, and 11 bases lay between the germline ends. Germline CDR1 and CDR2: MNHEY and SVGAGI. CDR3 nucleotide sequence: TGTGCCAGCAGTTACACCCAGGATGGCTACAATGAGCAGTTCTTC. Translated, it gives CASSYTQDGYNEQFF.

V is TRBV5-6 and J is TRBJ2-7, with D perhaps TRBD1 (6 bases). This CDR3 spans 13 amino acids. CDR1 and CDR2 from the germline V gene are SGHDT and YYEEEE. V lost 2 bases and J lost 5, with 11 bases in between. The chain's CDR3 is CASSFPRGNEQYF. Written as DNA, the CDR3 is TGTGCCAGCAGCTTTCCCAGGGGTAACGAGCAGTACTTC.

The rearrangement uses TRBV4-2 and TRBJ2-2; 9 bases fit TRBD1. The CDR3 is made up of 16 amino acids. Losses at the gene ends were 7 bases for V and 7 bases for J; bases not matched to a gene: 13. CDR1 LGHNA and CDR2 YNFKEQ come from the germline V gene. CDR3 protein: CASTLNPGQGHGELFF. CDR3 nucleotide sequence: TGTGCCAGCACCCTGAATCCGGGACAGGGTCACGGGGAGCTGTTTTTT.

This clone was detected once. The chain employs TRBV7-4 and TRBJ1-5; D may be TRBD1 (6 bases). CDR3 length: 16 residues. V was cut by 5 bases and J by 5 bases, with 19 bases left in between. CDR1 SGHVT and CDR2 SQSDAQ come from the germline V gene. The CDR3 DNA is TGTGCCAGCAGCCCGAGAAGGGGGTTCGGGTATCAGCCCCAGCATTTT. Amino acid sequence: CASSPRRGFGYQPQHF. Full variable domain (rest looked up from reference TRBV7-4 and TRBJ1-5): GAGVSQSPRYKVAKRGRDVALRCDSISGHVTLYWYRQTLGQGSEVLTYSQSDAQRDKSGRPSGRFSAERPERSVSTLKIQRTEQGDSAVYLCASSPRRGFGYQPQHFGDGTRLSIL.

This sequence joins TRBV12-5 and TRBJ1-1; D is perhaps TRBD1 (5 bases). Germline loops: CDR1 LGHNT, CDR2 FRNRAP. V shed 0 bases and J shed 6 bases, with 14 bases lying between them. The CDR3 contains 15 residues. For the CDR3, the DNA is TGTGCTAGTGGTTTGGTACTGGCGGGGGGGGCTGAAGCTTTCTTT. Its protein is CASGLVLAGGAEAFF.

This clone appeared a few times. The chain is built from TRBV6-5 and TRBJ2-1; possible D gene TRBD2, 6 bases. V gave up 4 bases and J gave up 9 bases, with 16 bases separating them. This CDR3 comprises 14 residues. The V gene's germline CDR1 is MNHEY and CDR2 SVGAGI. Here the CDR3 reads CASSSIGLFAEQFF. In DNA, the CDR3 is TGTGCCAGCAGTTCCATCGGACTATTCGCTGAGCAGTTCTTC.

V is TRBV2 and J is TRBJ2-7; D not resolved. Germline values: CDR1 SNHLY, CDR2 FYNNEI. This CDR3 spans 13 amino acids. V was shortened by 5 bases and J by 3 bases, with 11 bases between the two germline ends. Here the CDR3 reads CASSRQVDYEQYF. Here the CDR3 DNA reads TGTGCCAGCAGTCGCCAGGTAGACTACGAGCAGTACTTC.

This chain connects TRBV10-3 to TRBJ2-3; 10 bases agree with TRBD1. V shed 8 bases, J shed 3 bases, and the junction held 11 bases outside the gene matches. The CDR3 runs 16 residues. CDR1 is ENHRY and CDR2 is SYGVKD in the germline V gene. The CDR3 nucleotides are TGTGCCATCGGGACCCGGACAGGGGGTGGGACAGATACGCAGTATTTT. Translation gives CAIGTRTGGGTDTQYF.

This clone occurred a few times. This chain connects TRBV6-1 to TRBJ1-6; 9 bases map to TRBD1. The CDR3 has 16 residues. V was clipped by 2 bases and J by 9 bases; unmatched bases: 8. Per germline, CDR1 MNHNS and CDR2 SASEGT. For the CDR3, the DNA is TGTGCCAGCAGTGAACTGGGAAACAGGGGGCGTTCACCCCTCCACTTT. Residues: CASSELGNRGRSPLHF.

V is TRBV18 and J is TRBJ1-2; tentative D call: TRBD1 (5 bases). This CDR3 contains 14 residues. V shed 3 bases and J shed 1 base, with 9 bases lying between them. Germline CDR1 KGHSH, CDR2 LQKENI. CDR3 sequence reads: CASSPKGVNYGYTF. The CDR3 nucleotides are TGTGCCAGCTCACCTAAAGGGGTTAACTATGGCTACACCTTC.

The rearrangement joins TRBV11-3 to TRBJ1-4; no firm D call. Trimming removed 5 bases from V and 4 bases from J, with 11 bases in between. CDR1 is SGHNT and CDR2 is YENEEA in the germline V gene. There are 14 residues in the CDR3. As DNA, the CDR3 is TGTGCCAGCAGCCCCGCCCCGGGTAATGAAAAACTGTTTTTT. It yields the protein CASSPAPGNEKLFF. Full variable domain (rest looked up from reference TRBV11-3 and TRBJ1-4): EAGVVQSPRYKIIEKKQPVAFWCNPISGHNTLYWYLQNLGQGPELLIRYENEEAVDDSQLPKDRFSAERLKGVDSTLKIQPAELGDSAVYLCASSPAPGNEKLFFGSGTQLSVL.

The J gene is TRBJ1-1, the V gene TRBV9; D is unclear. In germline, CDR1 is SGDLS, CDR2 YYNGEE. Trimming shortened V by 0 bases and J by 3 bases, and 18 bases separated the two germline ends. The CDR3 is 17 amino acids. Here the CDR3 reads CASSVARWEWQDTEAFF. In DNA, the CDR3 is TGTGCCAGCAGCGTAGCTCGGTGGGAGTGGCAGGACACTGAAGCTTTCTTT.

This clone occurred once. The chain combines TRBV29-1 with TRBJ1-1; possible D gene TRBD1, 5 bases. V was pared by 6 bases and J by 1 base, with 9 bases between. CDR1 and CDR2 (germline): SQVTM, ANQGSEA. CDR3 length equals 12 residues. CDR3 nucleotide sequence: TGCAGCGTCAGACAGCCGAACACTGAAGCTTTCTTT. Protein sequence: CSVRQPNTEAFF.

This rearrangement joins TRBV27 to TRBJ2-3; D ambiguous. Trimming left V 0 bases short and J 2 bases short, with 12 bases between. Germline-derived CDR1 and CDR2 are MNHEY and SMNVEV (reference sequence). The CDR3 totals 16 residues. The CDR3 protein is CASSLSGSYSTDTQYF. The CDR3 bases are TGTGCCAGCAGTTTATCGGGCAGCTATTCCACAGATACGCAGTATTTT.

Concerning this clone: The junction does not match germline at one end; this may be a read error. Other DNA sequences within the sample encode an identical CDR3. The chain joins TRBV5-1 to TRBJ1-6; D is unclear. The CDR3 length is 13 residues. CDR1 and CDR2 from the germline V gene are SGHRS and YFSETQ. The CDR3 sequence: CASSLDSNSPLHF. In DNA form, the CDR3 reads TGCGCCAGCAGCTTGGACAGCAATTCACCCCTCCACTTC.

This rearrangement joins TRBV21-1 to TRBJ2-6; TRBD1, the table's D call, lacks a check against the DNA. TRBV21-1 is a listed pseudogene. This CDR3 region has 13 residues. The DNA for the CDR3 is TGTGCCAGCACTCCACATGAGGCCAACGTCCTGACTTTC. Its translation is CASTPHEANVLTF.

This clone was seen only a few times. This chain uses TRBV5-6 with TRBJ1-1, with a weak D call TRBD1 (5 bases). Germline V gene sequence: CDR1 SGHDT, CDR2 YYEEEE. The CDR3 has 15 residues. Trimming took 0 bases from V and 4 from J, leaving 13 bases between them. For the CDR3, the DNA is TGTGCCAGCAGCTTGGAGGGGCTGGGGGGCACTGAAGCTTTCTTT. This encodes CASSLEGLGGTEAFF.

CDR3 in amino acids: CATSLSYTGELFF. The CDR3 nucleotides read TGTGCCACGTCGTTGTCTTACACCGGGGAGCTGTTTTTT. The chain links TRBV6-5 to TRBJ2-2; D remains ambiguous. Per the germline V gene, CDR1 is MNHEY and CDR2 is SVGAGI. The CDR3 runs 13 residues. V was cut by 10 bases and J by 3 bases, with 12 bases left in between.

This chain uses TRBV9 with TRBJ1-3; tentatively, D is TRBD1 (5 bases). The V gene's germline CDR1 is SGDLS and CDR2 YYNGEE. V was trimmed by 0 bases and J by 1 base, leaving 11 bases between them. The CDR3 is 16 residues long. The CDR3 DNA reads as TGTGCCAGCAGCGTAGCTGTCGGGGGTTCTGGAAACACCATATATTTT. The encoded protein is CASSVAVGGSGNTIYF.

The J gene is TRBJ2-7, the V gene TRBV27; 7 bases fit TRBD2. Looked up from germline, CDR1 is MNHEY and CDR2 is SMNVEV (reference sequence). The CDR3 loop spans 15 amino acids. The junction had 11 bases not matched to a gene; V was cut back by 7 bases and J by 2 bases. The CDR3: CASKEGAGVPYEQYF. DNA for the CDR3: TGTGCCAGCAAAGAAGGGGCGGGGGTCCCCTACGAGCAGTACTTC.

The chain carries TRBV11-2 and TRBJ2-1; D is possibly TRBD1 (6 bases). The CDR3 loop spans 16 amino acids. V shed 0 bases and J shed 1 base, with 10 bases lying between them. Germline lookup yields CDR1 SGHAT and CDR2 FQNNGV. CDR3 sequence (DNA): TGTGCCAGCAGCTTAGACACGGGACAATCCTACAATGAGCAGTTCTTC. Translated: CASSLDTGQSYNEQFF. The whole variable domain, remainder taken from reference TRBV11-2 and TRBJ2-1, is EAGVAQSPRYKIIEKRQSVAFWCNPISGHATLYWYQQILGQGPKLLIQFQNNGVVDDSQLPKDRFSAERLKGVDSTLKIQPAKLEDSAVYLCASSLDTGQSYNEQFFGPGTRLTVL.

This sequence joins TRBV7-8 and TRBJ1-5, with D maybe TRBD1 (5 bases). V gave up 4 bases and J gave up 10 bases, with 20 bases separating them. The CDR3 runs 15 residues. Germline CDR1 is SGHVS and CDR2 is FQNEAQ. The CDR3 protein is CASSSRGGELRPQHF. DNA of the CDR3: TGTGCCAGCAGCTCTCGCGGAGGGGAATTAAGACCCCAGCATTTT.